These 14 T cell receptor beta chains came from one sample sequenced in a study of T cell clonotyping in hematopoietic cell transplantation. Assay: immunoSEQ multiplex PCR; the TCRdb copy retains only in-frame clones and omits some. The data contain approximately 4,400 clones, 60% to 80% of them seen just once; the ten biggest clones take up 8% to 9.5%. Sequencing used PBMCs, obtained 100 days after allogeneic stem cell transplant. These receptors came from a male patient aged 55 to 69 who had an allogeneic stem cell transplant, so the T cells may come from the graft donor. Some clones in this sample may be carry-over from other donors' samples.

The rearrangement links TRBV4-1 to TRBJ2-7; possibly TRBD1 for D (6 bases). The CDR3 has 15 amino acids. The V end was cut by 1 base, the J end by 1 base, with 11 bases between. Per germline, CDR1 MGHRA and CDR2 YSYEKL. This CDR3 is CASSQGGGTSYEQYF. The CDR3 region has the DNA TGCGCCAGCAGCCAAGGTGGGGGCACATCCTACGAGCAGTACTTC.

This clone is large within its sample. This sample also contains other DNA sequences that code for the same CDR3. The chain carries TRBV2 and TRBJ1-2, with a possible D match to TRBD1 (5 bases). Trimming pared 4 bases from V and 9 bases from J, leaving 18 bases between. The germline V gene encodes CDR1 SNHLY and CDR2 FYNNEI. This CDR3 spans 14 amino acids. CDR3 DNA: TGTGCCAGCAGTGTAGGGGTAGACTACGATAGCTACACCTTC. Protein product: CASSVGVDYDSYTF.

This sequence joins TRBV4-1 and TRBJ1-2; 9 bases line up with TRBD1. With V trimmed by 4 bases and J by 2 bases, 11 bases remained unmatched. The CDR3 is 17 amino acids. Germline CDR1 is MGHRA and CDR2 is YSYEKL. The CDR3 DNA reads TGCGCCAGCAGCCTAGGTATACGGGACAGGGTCAACTATGGCTACACCTTC. It yields the protein CASSLGIRDRVNYGYTF.

J is TRBJ1-3 and V is TRBV5-1, with D maybe TRBD1 (5 bases). The CDR3 runs 16 residues. The germline gives CDR1 SGHRS, CDR2 YFSETQ. V lost 0 bases and J 0 bases, leaving 10 bases between the germline ends. The CDR3 protein is CASSLEGPYSGNTIYF. The CDR3 DNA is TGCGCCAGCAGCTTGGAGGGACCTTACTCTGGAAACACCATATATTTT.

The chain recombines TRBV10-3 with TRBJ1-2; TRBD1 aligns across 7 bases. J lost 2 bases, V lost 7 bases, and 7 bases had no gene match. Germline V lookup: CDR1 ENHRY, CDR2 SYGVKD. The CDR3 runs 14 residues. In nucleotides, the CDR3 is TGTGCCATCACCCAGGGGGGGGCAAACTATGGCTACACCTTC. It is translated as CAITQGGANYGYTF.

The table lists this clone with a few counts. The rearrangement uses TRBV5-1 and TRBJ2-7, with 8 bases matching TRBD1. The CDR3 is 13 amino acids. Per germline, CDR1 SGHRS and CDR2 YFSETQ. Trimming took 1 base from V and 7 from J; bases not matched to a gene: 4. The CDR3 nucleotides are TGCGCCAGCAGCTTGAGCAGGGGGCAGGAGCAGTACTTC. It yields the protein CASSLSRGQEQYF.

The chain carries TRBV4-2 and TRBJ2-3; the match to TRBD2 covers 10 bases. V lost 3 bases, J lost 6 bases, and 6 bases stayed unmatched. The CDR3 is made up of 15 amino acids. The germline V gene encodes CDR1 LGHNA and CDR2 YNFKEQ. The CDR3 sequence is CASSQASGSRDTQYF. CDR3 bases: TGTGCCAGCAGCCAGGCTAGCGGGAGCAGGGATACGCAGTATTTT.

The rearrangement links TRBV5-1 to TRBJ2-5, with a tentative D call TRBD2 (6 bases). The germline CDR1 and CDR2 sequences are SGHRS and YFSETQ. The CDR3 covers 15 residues. V was pared by 3 bases and J by 3 bases, with 15 bases between. The CDR3 DNA is TGCGCCAGCAGCTCCGGCGGGGCGGACGAAGAGACCCAGTACTTC. The encoded protein is CASSSGGADEETQYF.

The chain couples TRBV5-1 to TRBJ1-1, with no clear D. This CDR3 is built from 16 residues. V lost 0 bases and J lost 1, with 13 bases in between. Germline CDR1 and CDR2: SGHRS and YFSETQ. The CDR3 region is CASSLARVGGNTEAFF. CDR3 sequence (DNA): TGCGCCAGCAGCTTGGCCCGGGTTGGCGGGAACACTGAAGCTTTCTTT.

The chain uses TRBV19 and TRBJ2-2, with D possibly being TRBD1 (6 bases). Looked up from germline, CDR1 is LNHDA and CDR2 is SQIVND (reference sequence). V was trimmed by 8 bases and J by 0 bases, leaving 22 bases between them. The CDR3 runs 18 residues. The CDR3 loop is CASLSPSGAVTNTGELFF. The DNA of the CDR3 is TGTGCCAGTTTGTCCCCTTCAGGGGCCGTAACGAACACCGGGGAGCTGTTTTTT. Combining the CDR3 with reference TRBV19 and TRBJ2-2 gives the whole variable domain DGGITQSPKYLFRKEGQNVTLSCEQNLNHDAMYWYRQDPGQGLRLIYYSQIVNDFQKGDIAEGYSVSREKKESFPLTVTSAQKNPTAFYLCASLSPSGAVTNTGELFFGEGSRLTVL.

The V gene is TRBV7-3, the J gene TRBJ2-7, with D uncertain. V dropped 3 bases and J dropped 6 bases, with 12 bases sitting between them. The CDR3 is made up of 13 amino acids. CDR1 is SGHTA, CDR2 FQGTGA, per germline. The CDR3 is CASSFTSVGEQYF. The CDR3 DNA sequence: TGTGCCAGCAGCTTTACGTCCGTTGGCGAGCAGTACTTC.

This chain connects TRBV6-5 to TRBJ2-1; 7 nucleotides match TRBD1. Losses at the gene ends were 0 bases for V and 2 bases for J; bases not matched to a gene: 4. The CDR3 consists of 16 residues. Germline values: CDR1 MNHEY, CDR2 SVGAGI. The CDR3 here is CASSYSPGTAYNEQFF. As DNA, the CDR3 is TGTGCCAGCAGTTACTCCCCCGGGACAGCCTACAATGAGCAGTTCTTC.

The chain is built from TRBV7-9 and TRBJ2-1; 11 nucleotides line up with TRBD2. The CDR3 length is 14 residues. Trimming cost V 0 bases and J 9 bases; bases outside gene matches: 1. Germline V gene data show CDR1 as SEHNR and CDR2 as FQNEAQ (reference sequence). The CDR3 spells CASSLALAGGEQFF. CDR3 sequence (DNA): TGTGCCAGCAGCTTAGCCCTAGCGGGAGGTGAGCAGTTCTTC.

A note on this clone: At one end, the junction sequence differs from germline, possibly due to a read error. The chain has TRBV7-8 and TRBJ2-2; perhaps TRBD2 as D (6 bases). Germline V lookup: CDR1 SGHVS, CDR2 FQNEAQ. This CDR3 is built from 16 residues. The CDR3 here is CASSLALAESPGELFF. The DNA for the CDR3 is TGTGCCAGCAGCCTAGCGCTAGCCGAGTCCCCCGGGGAGCTGTTTTTT. Combining the CDR3 with reference TRBV7-8 and TRBJ2-2 gives the whole variable domain GAGVSQSPRYKVAKRGQDVALRCDPISGHVSLFWYQQALGQGPEFLTYFQNEAQLDKSGLPSDRFFAERPEGSVSTLKIQRTQQEDSAVYLCASSLALAESPGELFFGEGSRLTVL.